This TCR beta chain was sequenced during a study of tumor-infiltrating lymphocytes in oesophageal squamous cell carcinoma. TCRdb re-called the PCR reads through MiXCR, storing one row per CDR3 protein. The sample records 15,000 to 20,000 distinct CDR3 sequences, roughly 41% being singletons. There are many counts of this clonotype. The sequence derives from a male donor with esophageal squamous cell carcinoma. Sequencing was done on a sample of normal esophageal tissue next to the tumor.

CDR3 in amino acids: CASSRRLAGNEQFF. As DNA, the CDR3 is TGTGCCAGTAGTAGGCGACTCGCCGGAAATGAGCAGTTCTTC. The chain couples TRBV19 to TRBJ2-1; D ambiguous. The germline V gene encodes CDR1 LNHDA and CDR2 SQIVND (reference sequence). Trimming pared 4 bases from V and 7 bases from J, leaving 14 bases between. The CDR3 sequence is 14 residues long.